The 29 T cell receptor beta chains given below trace back to one sample, sequenced in a study of blood T cell repertoires in COVID-19. Assay used: immunoSEQ multiplex PCR; TCRdb lists only in-frame clones, some missing. Among fewer than 130,000 clones listed, roughly 80% were seen once. Material for sequencing was peripheral blood. Source of these receptors: a woman aged 60-70 years with acute or convalescent COVID-19.

The rearrangement joins TRBV6-5 to TRBJ1-4, with 8 bases matching TRBD1. V was clipped by 8 bases and J by 1 base; unmatched bases: 3. CDR3 length: 14 amino acids. Per the germline V gene, CDR1 is MNHEY and CDR2 is SVGAGI. The CDR3: CASSGQETNEKLFF. The DNA of the CDR3 is TGTGCCAGCTCGGGACAGGAAACTAATGAAAAACTGTTTTTT.

The rearrangement uses TRBV9 and TRBJ1-4; 8 positions agree with TRBD1. J gave up 7 bases and V 0 bases, and 2 bases lay outside the gene matches. This CDR3 contains 14 residues. CDR1 SGDLS and CDR2 YYNGEE come from the germline V gene. CDR3: CASSVGTGTEKLFF. The CDR3 nucleotides read TGTGCCAGCAGCGTAGGGACAGGGACTGAAAAACTGTTTTTT.

V is TRBV27 and J is TRBJ1-5, with 7 bases lining up with TRBD1. Germline V lookup: CDR1 MNHEY, CDR2 SMNVEV (reference sequence). CDR3 length: 15 residues. The junction had 5 bases not matched to a gene; V was cut back by 5 bases and J by 1 base. The CDR3 region has the DNA TGTGCCAGCAGTCTACAGGGGTCCAGCAATCAGCCCCAGCATTTT. It encodes CASSLQGSSNQPQHF.

Only one count was recorded for this clone. This chain uses TRBV7-2 with TRBJ2-5; 8 bases align to TRBD2. The J segment lost 5 bases and the V segment lost 2 bases, leaving 7 bases of the junction unmatched. The CDR3 is 15 amino acids. Germline-derived CDR1 and CDR2 are SGHTA and FQGNSA. CDR3 loop: CASSLWTSSAETQYF. The CDR3 DNA reads TGTGCCAGCAGCTTATGGACTAGCAGCGCGGAGACCCAGTACTTC.

The chain is built from TRBV29-1 and TRBJ1-1; perhaps TRBD1 as D (5 bases). V was shortened by 4 bases and J by 4 bases, with 19 bases between the two germline ends. This CDR3 is built from 15 residues. The germline V gene encodes CDR1 SQVTM and CDR2 ANQGSEA. In DNA form, the CDR3 reads TGCAGCGTTGCTGTCGGGGGGGGTGTGGGCACTGAAGCTTTCTTT. Protein sequence: CSVAVGGGVGTEAFF.

As for this clone: The junction does not match germline at one end; this may be a read error. The chain combines TRBV12-3 or TRBV12-4 with TRBJ1-1; no definite D call. CDR3 size: 12 residues. The CDR3 region is CASSQVKTEAFF. The CDR3 nucleotides read TGTGCCAGCAGTCAGGTGAAAACTGAAGCTTTCTTT.

V usage is TRBV6-6 and J usage is TRBJ1-6; 8 bases are shared with TRBD1. The germline V gene has CDR1 MNHNY and CDR2 SVGAGI (reference sequence). V was clipped by 2 bases and J by 11 bases; unmatched bases: 5. The CDR3 totals 14 residues. The CDR3 loop is CASSYRTGTAPLHF. The CDR3 DNA sequence: TGTGCCAGCAGTTACCGGACAGGGACCGCACCCCTCCACTTT.

In its sample, this clone was seen once. The V call is TRBV19, the J call TRBJ1-3, with TRBD1 as a possible D gene (6 bases). V was clipped by 8 bases and J by 2 bases, with 19 bases between them. The germline V gene has CDR1 LNHDA and CDR2 SQIVND (reference sequence). This CDR3 contains 16 residues. The CDR3 region is CASQQVSGHTGNTIYF. The CDR3 DNA is TGTGCCAGTCAACAGGTCTCGGGACATACTGGAAACACCATATATTTT.

The genes are TRBV7-2 and TRBJ1-1, with a possible D match to TRBD1 (5 bases). V was trimmed by 2 bases and J by 6 bases, leaving 10 bases between them. Germline V CDR1 and CDR2: SGHTA, FQGNSA. CDR3 length: 13 amino acids. The CDR3 region has the DNA TGTGCCAGCAGCTTAATGGACACCGCTGAAGCTTTCTTT. Translation: CASSLMDTAEAFF.

The V call is TRBV30, the J call TRBJ1-2, with D hard to call. The CDR3 length is 12 residues. Trimming cost V 1 base and J 6 bases, with 9 bases left between them. Germline CDR1 GTSNPN, CDR2 SVGIG (reference sequence). This chain's CDR3 is CAWSAQEDGYTF. CDR3 nucleotides: TGTGCCTGGAGTGCTCAGGAGGATGGCTACACCTTC. Full variable domain (remainder filled in from reference TRBV30 and TRBJ1-2): SQTIHQWPATLVQPVGSPLSLECTVEGTSNPNLYWYRQAAGRGLQLLFYSVGIGQISSEVPQNLSASRPQDRQFILSSKKLLLSDSGFYLCAWSAQEDGYTFGSGTRLTVV.

The chain employs TRBV5-6 and TRBJ2-5, with 8 positions matching TRBD1. The CDR3 spans 15 residues. The V segment lost 4 bases and the J segment 2 bases; nucleotides outside the gene matches: 7. Germline V gene lookup returns CDR1 SGHDT and CDR2 YYEEEE. CDR3 coding DNA: TGTGCCAGCAGCAGAGGGACAGGAGCACAAGAGACCCAGTACTTC. This encodes CASSRGTGAQETQYF.

The table lists this clone with a count of one. V is TRBV18 and J is TRBJ2-7, with D maybe TRBD1 (6 bases). The CDR3 consists of 12 residues. Trimming pared 6 bases from V and 7 bases from J, leaving 13 bases between. Per the germline V gene, CDR1 is KGHSH and CDR2 is LQKENI. CDR3 bases: TGTGCCAGCTCCCACAGGGCAGGAGAGCAGTACTTC. Residues: CASSHRAGEQYF.

The rearrangement links TRBV4-2 to TRBJ1-4, with D maybe TRBD1 (6 bases). V gave up 0 bases and J gave up 5 bases, with 19 bases separating them. This CDR3 contains 18 residues. CDR1 and CDR2 (germline): LGHNA, YNFKEQ. CDR3 nucleotides: TGTGCCAGCAGCCAAGATCCCCCAGGGGTTAGGCGAAATGAAAAACTGTTTTTT. Translating it yields CASSQDPPGVRRNEKLFF.

The V gene is TRBV13, the J gene TRBJ2-7, with TRBD1 identical over 8 bases. The V gene's germline CDR1 is PRHDT and CDR2 FYEKMQ (reference sequence). CDR3 length equals 16 residues. V lost 5 bases, J lost 3 bases, and 12 bases stayed unmatched. In nucleotides, the CDR3 is TGTGCCAGCAGCCTAACGGCAGGGGGCGTTGGCTACGAGCAGTACTTC. This sequence encodes CASSLTAGGVGYEQYF.

This rearrangement joins TRBV5-6 to TRBJ2-7, with TRBD1 matching 9 bases. The V segment lost 4 bases and the J segment 4 bases; nucleotides outside the gene matches: 0. Germline CDR1 SGHDT, CDR2 YYEEEE. This CDR3 is 12 amino acids long. CDR3 sequence (DNA): TGTGCCAGCAGCGGACAGGGGTACGAGCAGTACTTC. Encoded protein: CASSGQGYEQYF. Drawing the rest from reference TRBV5-6 and TRBJ2-7, the complete variable domain is DAGVTQSPTHLIKTRGQQVTLRCSPKSGHDTVSWYQQALGQGPQFIFQYYEEEERQRGNFPDRFSGHQFPNYSSELNVNALLLGDSALYLCASSGQGYEQYFGPGTRLTVT.

This sequence joins TRBV5-1 and TRBJ1-2; 7 bases align to TRBD1. The V gene end was trimmed by 1 base and the J gene end by 4 bases; junction bases not matched to a gene: 7. Germline-derived CDR1 and CDR2 are SGHRS and YFSETQ. CDR3 length equals 15 residues. CDR3 DNA sequence: TGCGCCAGCAGCTTGTATGGGACAGATTTCTATGGCTACACCTTC. Its protein product is CASSLYGTDFYGYTF.

The chain has TRBV7-2 and TRBJ2-5, with 9 bases identical to TRBD2. V was clipped by 5 bases and J by 5 bases; unmatched bases: 12. Germline CDR1 and CDR2: SGHTA and FQGNSA. The CDR3 covers 16 residues. CDR3 protein: CASSPRRGGRDETQYF. The CDR3 coding sequence is TGTGCCAGCAGCCCCCGGCGGGGGGGCCGTGACGAGACCCAGTACTTC.

The chain has TRBV27 and TRBJ2-2, with D tentatively TRBD1 (5 bases). CDR1 MNHEY and CDR2 SMNVEV come from the germline V gene (reference sequence). V lost 5 bases to trimming and J lost 7 bases, with 20 bases between them. The CDR3 is 16 amino acids. The CDR3 DNA is TGTGCCAGCAGTCCAAGGGGTTATTTATCGGGCGGGGAGCTGTTTTTT. Translating it yields CASSPRGYLSGGELFF.

This chain uses TRBV28 with TRBJ1-1; no clear D. Germline CDR1 is MDHEN and CDR2 is SYDVKM. The V and J ends lost 4 bases and 11 bases respectively, with 11 bases between them. The CDR3 sequence is 11 residues long. The CDR3 sequence is CASSSTARAFF. The DNA of the CDR3 is TGTGCCAGCAGTTCAACAGCCCGGGCTTTCTTT.

The chain carries TRBV11-2 and TRBJ2-1; D might be TRBD2 (6 bases). V lost 1 base and J lost 6, with 7 bases in between. Per the germline V gene, CDR1 is SGHAT and CDR2 is FQNNGV. This CDR3 comprises 13 residues. For the CDR3, the DNA is TGTGCCAGCAGCTTAGGACTAGTCAATGAGCAGTTCTTC. Translating it yields CASSLGLVNEQFF.

V is TRBV7-9 and J is TRBJ1-2, with D possibly being TRBD1 (5 bases). V dropped 1 base and J dropped 4 bases, with 10 bases sitting between them. The CDR3 runs 14 residues. Germline V gene sequence: CDR1 SEHNR, CDR2 FQNEAQ (reference sequence). The CDR3 is CASSLEGRAYGYTF. DNA of the CDR3: TGTGCCAGCAGCTTAGAGGGCAGGGCCTATGGCTACACCTTC.

This chain links TRBV19 with TRBJ2-3, with TRBD2 as a possible D gene (7 bases). CDR1 and CDR2 from the germline V gene are LNHDA and SQIVND (reference sequence). The CDR3 consists of 15 residues. Trimming left V 11 bases short and J 2 bases short, with 20 bases between. CDR3 nucleotides: TGTGCCTCTGGGGGGGCGGACACTTACACAGATACGCAGTATTTT. Encoded protein: CASGGADTYTDTQYF.

The genes are TRBV11-3 and TRBJ1-1; TRBD1 agrees at 8 bases. Trimming removed 5 bases from V and 0 bases from J; junction bases left unmatched: 11. Germline V CDR1 and CDR2: SGHNT, YENEEA. The CDR3 sequence is 17 residues long. CDR3 sequence (DNA): TGTGCCAGCAGCCCTCGGACAGGGCGAAGGATGAACACTGAAGCTTTCTTT. Protein sequence: CASSPRTGRRMNTEAFF.

The chain employs TRBV28 and TRBJ1-3; D is perhaps TRBD1 (5 bases). Germline loops: CDR1 MDHEN, CDR2 SYDVKM. The CDR3 spans 16 residues. V was pared by 3 bases and J by 3 bases, with 15 bases between. Here the CDR3 reads CASSFRLGRDGNTIYF. The CDR3, as DNA: TGTGCCAGCAGTTTTAGATTAGGCAGGGATGGAAACACCATATATTTT. The full variable domain, rest sourced from reference TRBV28 and TRBJ1-3, is DVKVTQSSRYLVKRTGEKVFLECVQDMDHENMFWYRQDPGLGLRLIYFSYDVKMKEKGDIPEGYSVSREKKERFSLILESASTNQTSMYLCASSFRLGRDGNTIYFGEGSWLTVV.

The V gene is TRBV19, the J gene TRBJ2-3; 9 bases line up with TRBD2. CDR1 is LNHDA and CDR2 is SQIVND in the germline V gene (reference sequence). The CDR3 is made up of 16 amino acids. Trimming at V came to 3 bases and at J to 3 bases, leaving 7 bases not matched to a gene. CDR3: CASSMAGGGATDTQYF. CDR3 in DNA: TGTGCCAGTAGTATGGCGGGCGGGGGGGCAACAGATACGCAGTATTTT.

V is TRBV5-4 and J is TRBJ1-2; 7 bases agree with TRBD1. The CDR3 is made up of 13 amino acids. J gave up 2 bases and V 4 bases, and 2 bases lay outside the gene matches. The germline CDR1 and CDR2 sequences are SGHNT and YYREEE (reference sequence). The CDR3 DNA is TGTGCCAGCAGCCCGGGACAGAACTATGGCTACACCTTC. Translated, it gives CASSPGQNYGYTF.

The rearrangement joins TRBV15 to TRBJ1-1; D is ambiguous. Trimming removed 7 bases from V and 10 bases from J, with 16 bases in between. The CDR3 consists of 12 residues. Germline loops: CDR1 LNHNV, CDR2 YYDKDF (reference sequence). This CDR3 is CATKLRDGGAFF. As DNA, the CDR3 is TGTGCCACCAAGTTAAGAGACGGCGGAGCTTTCTTT.

This sequence joins TRBV7-9 and TRBJ2-5, with 13 nucleotides matching TRBD2. The length of the CDR3 is 17 residues. The J segment lost 1 base and the V segment lost 1 base, leaving 3 bases of the junction unmatched. Germline assignment: CDR1 SEHNR and CDR2 FQNEAQ (reference sequence). The CDR3 protein is CASSLGLAGGPQETQYF. The CDR3 DNA follows: TGTGCCAGCAGCTTAGGACTAGCGGGGGGCCCCCAAGAGACCCAGTACTTC.

This chain joins TRBV6-5 and TRBJ1-3; D remains unclear. The germline V gene has CDR1 MNHEY and CDR2 SVGAGI. V was clipped by 6 bases and J by 1 base, with 13 bases between them. CDR3 length: 15 amino acids. CDR3 coding DNA: TGTGCCAGCAGCCCAGCGGGTTTATCTGGAAACACCATATATTTT. Translated, it gives CASSPAGLSGNTIYF.